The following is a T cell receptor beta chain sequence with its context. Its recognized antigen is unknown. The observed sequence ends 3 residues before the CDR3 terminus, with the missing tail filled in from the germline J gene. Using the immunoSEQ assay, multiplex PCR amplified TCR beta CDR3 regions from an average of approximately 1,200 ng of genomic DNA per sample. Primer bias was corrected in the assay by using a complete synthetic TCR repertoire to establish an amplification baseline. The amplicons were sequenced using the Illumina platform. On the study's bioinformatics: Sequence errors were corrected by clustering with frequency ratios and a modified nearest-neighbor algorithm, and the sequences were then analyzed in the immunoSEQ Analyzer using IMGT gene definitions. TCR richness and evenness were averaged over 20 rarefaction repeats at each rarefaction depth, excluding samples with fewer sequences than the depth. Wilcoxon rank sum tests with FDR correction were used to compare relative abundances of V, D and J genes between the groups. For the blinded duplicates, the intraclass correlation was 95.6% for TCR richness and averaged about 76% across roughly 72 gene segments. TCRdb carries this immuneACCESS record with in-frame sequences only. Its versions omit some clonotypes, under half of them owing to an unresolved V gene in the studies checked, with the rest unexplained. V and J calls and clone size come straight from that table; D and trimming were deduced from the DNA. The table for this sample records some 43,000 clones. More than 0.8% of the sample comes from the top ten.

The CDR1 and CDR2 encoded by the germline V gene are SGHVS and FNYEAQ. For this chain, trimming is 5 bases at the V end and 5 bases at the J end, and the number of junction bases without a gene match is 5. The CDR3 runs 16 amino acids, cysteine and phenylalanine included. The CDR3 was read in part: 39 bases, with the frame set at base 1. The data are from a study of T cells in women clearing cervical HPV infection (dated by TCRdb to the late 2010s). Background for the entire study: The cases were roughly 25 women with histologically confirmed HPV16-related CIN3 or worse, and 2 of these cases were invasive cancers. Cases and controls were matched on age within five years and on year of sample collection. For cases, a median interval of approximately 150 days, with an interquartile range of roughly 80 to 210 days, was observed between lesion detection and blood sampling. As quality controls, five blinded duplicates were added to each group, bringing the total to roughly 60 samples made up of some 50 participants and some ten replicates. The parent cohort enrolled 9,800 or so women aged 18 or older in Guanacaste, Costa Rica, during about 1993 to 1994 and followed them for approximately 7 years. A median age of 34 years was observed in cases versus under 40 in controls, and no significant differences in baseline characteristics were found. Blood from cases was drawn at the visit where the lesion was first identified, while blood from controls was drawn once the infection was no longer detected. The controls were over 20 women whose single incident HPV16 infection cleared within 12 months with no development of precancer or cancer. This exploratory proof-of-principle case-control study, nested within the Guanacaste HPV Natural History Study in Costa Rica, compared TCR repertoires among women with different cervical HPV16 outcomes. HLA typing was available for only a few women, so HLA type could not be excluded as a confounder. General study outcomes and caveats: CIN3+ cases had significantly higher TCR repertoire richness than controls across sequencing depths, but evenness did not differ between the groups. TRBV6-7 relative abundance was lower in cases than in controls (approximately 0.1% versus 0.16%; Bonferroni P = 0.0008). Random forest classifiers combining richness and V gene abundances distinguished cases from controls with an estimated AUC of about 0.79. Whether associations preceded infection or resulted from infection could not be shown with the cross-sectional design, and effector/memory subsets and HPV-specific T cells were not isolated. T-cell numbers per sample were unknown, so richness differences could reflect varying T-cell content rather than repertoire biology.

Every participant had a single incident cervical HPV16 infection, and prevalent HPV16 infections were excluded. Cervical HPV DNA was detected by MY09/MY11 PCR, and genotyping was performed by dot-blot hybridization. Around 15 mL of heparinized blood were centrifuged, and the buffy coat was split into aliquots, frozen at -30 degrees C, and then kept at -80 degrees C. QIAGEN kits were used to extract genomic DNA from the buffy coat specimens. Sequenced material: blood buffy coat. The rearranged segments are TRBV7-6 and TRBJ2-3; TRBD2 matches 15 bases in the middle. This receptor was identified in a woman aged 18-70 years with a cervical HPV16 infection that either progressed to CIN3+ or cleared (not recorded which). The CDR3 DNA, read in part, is TGTGCCAGCAGCCCCGGACTAGCGGGGGGGGGAGATACG. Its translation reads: CASSPGLAGGGDT. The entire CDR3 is CASSPGLAGGGDTQYF.